The TCR beta chain under discussion was sequenced for a study of identical twins. Using its own MiXCR run on the 5' RACE reads, TCRdb lists one record per CDR3 protein. The data show roughly 540,000 distinct CDR3 sequences, around 20% seen once. With 5 bases removed from V and 4 bases from J, the gap between germline ends came to 21 bases. This CDR3 region has 16 residues. Germline-derived CDR1 and CDR2 are DFQATT and SNEGSKA (reference sequence). This clonotype turned up a few times. The same sample was also used in a study of T cells expressing NK-cell markers. That report notes: Sorted CD3+CD56-NKG2C+, CD3+CD56+NKG2C- and CD3+CD56+NKG2C+ T cells were the source of the TCR beta repertoires. The CD3+CD56-NKG2C+ fraction of several donors was likewise dominated by these clonotypes.

The sequencing sample was made of CD4+ T cells sorted from blood. The rearrangement uses TRBV20-1 and TRBJ2-1, with D possibly TRBD2 on 6 matching bases. The receptor was derived from a woman aged 18-29 years in good health. The CDR3, as DNA: TGCAGTGCTTACCCTCGGGTAGGCGGGGCATACAATGAGCAGTTCTTC. Translating it yields CSAYPRVGGAYNEQFF.